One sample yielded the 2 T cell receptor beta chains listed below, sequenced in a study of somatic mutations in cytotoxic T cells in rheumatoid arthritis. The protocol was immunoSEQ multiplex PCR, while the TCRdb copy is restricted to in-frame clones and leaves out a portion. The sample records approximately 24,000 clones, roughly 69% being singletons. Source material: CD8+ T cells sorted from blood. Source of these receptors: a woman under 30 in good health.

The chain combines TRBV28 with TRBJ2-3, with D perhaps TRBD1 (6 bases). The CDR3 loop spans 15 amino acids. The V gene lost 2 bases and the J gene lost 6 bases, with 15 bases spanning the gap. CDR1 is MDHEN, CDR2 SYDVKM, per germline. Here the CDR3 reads CASSLPTGLEDTQYF. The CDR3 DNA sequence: TGTGCCAGCAGTTTACCCACAGGGTTGGAGGATACGCAGTATTTT.

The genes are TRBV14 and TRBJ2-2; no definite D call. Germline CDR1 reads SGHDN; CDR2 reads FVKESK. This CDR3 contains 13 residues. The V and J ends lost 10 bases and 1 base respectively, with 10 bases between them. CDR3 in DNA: TGTGCCACATCACTTCTGAACACCGGGGAGCTGTTTTTT. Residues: CATSLLNTGELFF.